This T cell receptor (beta chain) appears in the sequencing data of a study of blood T cell repertoires in COVID-19. Seattle's cohort entered during active infection and was followed longitudinally. Sequencing was performed with immunoSEQ multiplex PCR; in TCRdb, only in-frame clones are kept and a portion is missing. This sample carries under 200,000 clones, approximately 84% of them seen once, and the ten largest clones take around 8%. The sequencing input was peripheral blood. The TCR originated in a woman aged 55-70 years with COVID-19, enrolled during active disease.

The CDR3 protein is CASLGAPGGTLYNEQFF. The DNA of the CDR3 is TGTGCCAGCCTGGGGGCTCCGGGGGGCACCCTCTACAATGAGCAGTTCTTC. V usage is TRBV2 and J usage is TRBJ2-1; tentative D call: TRBD2 (7 bases). V was clipped by 8 bases and J by 3 bases, with 23 bases between them. The CDR3 runs 17 residues. The germline V gene encodes CDR1 SNHLY and CDR2 FYNNEI.